This T cell receptor beta chain stems from a study of shared T cell receptors in the human thymus. V shed 0 bases and J 5 bases; nucleotides not matched to a gene: 4. Germline loops: CDR1 LGHNA, CDR2 YNFKEQ. The CDR3 is made up of 15 amino acids. TCRdb's copy holds only in-frame clones and misses some; the assay was immunoSEQ multiplex PCR. The profile shows about 540,000 clones, more than 75% of them singletons. The same sample was also used in a study of human thymus T cells. In that study: Gene usage for V and J segments appeared biased in thymic and blood repertoires.

The sequenced sample was thymocytes. The chain recombines TRBV4-2 with TRBJ2-3, with 8 nucleotides matching TRBD2. This clonotype was sampled from a boy under two years old with a congenital heart defect. The CDR3 sequence: CASSQEREEGDTQYF. As DNA, the CDR3 is TGTGCCAGCAGCCAAGAGCGGGAGGAAGGAGATACGCAGTATTTT.